These 14 T cell receptor beta chains came from one sample sequenced in a study of vaccination and CD4 T cells after COVID-19. Sequenced with the Oncomine TCR Beta short-read assay was DNA taken from cultured CD4+ T cells. TCRdb re-analysed the PCR reads in MiXCR, keeping a single row per CDR3 protein. The sample carries thousands of distinct CDR3 sequences, roughly 32% recorded once. Noted treatment: approximately nine-day PBMC culture with coronavirus spike peptide pools or control peptides (ViraFEST assay). Ahead of the COVID-19 pandemic (2011-2018), the CD4+ T cells of the unexposed donor were collected. For these TCRs, the target antigens are not known. The specimen sequenced was CD4+ T cells from blood, cultured in vitro. The receptors stem from a human donor in good health.

V is TRBV25-1 and J is TRBJ2-1; 8 bases align to TRBD2. Germline CDR1 is MGHDK and CDR2 is SYGVNS. This CDR3 is 15 amino acids long. Trimming at V came to 10 bases and at J to 9 bases, leaving 17 bases not matched to a gene. The CDR3 DNA reads as TGTGCCACGCACCCGGACGGGGGGGGGCGTGGTGAGCAGTTCTTC. As protein: CATHPDGGGRGEQFF.

The CDR3 coding sequence is TGTGCCAGCAGTGAGTCGGCATTTAAATCTGGGGCCAACGTCCTGACTTTC. Translating gives CASSESAFKSGANVLTF. V gene TRBV6-1 combines with J gene TRBJ2-6, with D unresolved. This CDR3 comprises 17 residues. The ends were cut back, 3 bases at V and 1 base at J, with 13 bases in the middle. Germline values: CDR1 MNHNS, CDR2 SASEGT.

The chain uses TRBV14 and TRBJ1-1; a weak D match, TRBD1 (6 bases). This CDR3 has 15 amino acids. Germline CDR1 reads SGHDN; CDR2 reads FVKESK. The V end was cut by 4 bases, the J end by 0 bases, with 12 bases between. The CDR3 sequence is CASSPAGALNTEAFF. The CDR3 coding sequence is TGTGCCAGCAGCCCAGCAGGGGCTCTGAACACTGAAGCTTTCTTT.

The chain combines TRBV6-1 with TRBJ2-5; 15 bases line up with TRBD2. The J segment lost 5 bases and the V segment lost 5 bases, leaving 6 bases of the junction unmatched. The CDR3 runs to 16 residues. The germline V gene encodes CDR1 MNHNS and CDR2 SASEGT. CDR3 sequence: CASSRTSGGEWETQYF. In nucleotides, the CDR3 is TGTGCCAGCAGTAGGACTAGCGGGGGGGAATGGGAGACCCAGTACTTC.

V gene TRBV6-1 combines with J gene TRBJ1-1; perhaps TRBD1 as D (5 bases). Trimming cost V 3 bases and J 4 bases, with 12 bases left between them. CDR1 is MNHNS, CDR2 SASEGT, per germline. The CDR3 consists of 14 residues. The DNA for the CDR3 is TGTGCCAGCAGTGATAAGCCAGGGAGCACTGAAGCTTTCTTT. This encodes CASSDKPGSTEAFF.

This chain links TRBV27 with TRBJ2-7, with D perhaps TRBD2 (5 bases). The CDR3 consists of 15 residues. Germline loops: CDR1 MNHEY, CDR2 SMNVEV (reference sequence). With 0 bases removed from V and 6 bases from J, the gap between germline ends came to 15 bases. The CDR3 sequence is CASSLSPAPDFEQYF. CDR3 sequence (DNA): TGTGCCAGCAGTTTATCCCCGGCCCCGGACTTCGAGCAGTACTTC.

This clonotype was counted between two and nine times. The rearrangement joins TRBV15 to TRBJ1-5; D may be TRBD1 (5 bases). V was shortened by 0 bases and J by 3 bases, with 36 bases between the two germline ends. Germline values: CDR1 LNHNV, CDR2 YYDKDF (reference sequence). The CDR3 runs 24 residues. CDR3 protein: CATSRDYPLARDGSKVGDNQPQHF. The CDR3 nucleotides read TGTGCCACCAGCAGAGATTACCCGCTCGCTCGGGACGGGTCAAAGGTCGGGGACAATCAGCCCCAGCATTTT.

This clonotype was observed a few times. The chain couples TRBV6-1 to TRBJ2-3, with D unresolved. This CDR3 comprises 14 residues. Germline V gives CDR1 MNHNS, CDR2 SASEGT. V lost 4 bases and J 2 bases, leaving 10 bases between the germline ends. CDR3 protein: CASSGHQHTDTQYF. The CDR3 nucleotides read TGTGCCAGCAGTGGACACCAGCACACAGATACGCAGTATTTT.

The gene calls are TRBV7-3 and TRBJ2-7, with D tentatively TRBD1 (5 bases). This CDR3 has 12 residues. Germline V gene sequence: CDR1 SGHTA, CDR2 FQGTGA. Between the trimmed V and J ends, which lost 3 bases and 5 bases, there was a span of 8 bases. The DNA for the CDR3 is TGTGCCAGCAGCTTCGAAGGGGACGAGCAGTACTTC. Its translation: CASSFEGDEQYF.

J is TRBJ1-1 and V is TRBV11-1; a possible D gene is TRBD1 (6 bases). Germline-derived CDR1 and CDR2 are SGHAT and FQDESV (reference sequence). V gave up 7 bases and J gave up 0 bases, with 9 bases separating them. The CDR3 consists of 13 residues. CDR3 DNA: TGTGCCAGCAACAGGGACATGAACACTGAAGCTTTCTTT. Its protein is CASNRDMNTEAFF.

The chain is built from TRBV4-2 and TRBJ2-1; TRBD2 agrees at 8 bases. CDR1 and CDR2 (germline): LGHNA, YNFKEQ. V shed 3 bases and J 3 bases; nucleotides not matched to a gene: 10. CDR3 length: 17 residues. This CDR3 reads CASSQEEAGALYNEQFF. CDR3 sequence (DNA): TGTGCCAGCAGCCAGGAGGAAGCGGGGGCCCTCTACAATGAGCAGTTCTTC.

The chain is built from TRBV12-3 or TRBV12-4 and TRBJ1-1; D is unclear. Between the trimmed V and J ends, which lost 4 bases and 5 bases, there was a span of 14 bases. The CDR3 sequence is 14 residues long. The CDR3 loop reads CASSWEEIGTEAFF. DNA of the CDR3: TGTGCCAGCAGTTGGGAGGAGATAGGGACTGAAGCTTTCTTT.

This chain uses TRBV5-1 with TRBJ2-3; 15 nucleotides match TRBD2. Germline CDR1 SGHRS, CDR2 YFSETQ. J lost 2 bases, V lost 6 bases, and 10 bases had no gene match. The CDR3 contains 18 residues. The CDR3 DNA reads as TGCGCCAGCAAAAAATCCGGGACTAGCGGGGGGCTCACAGATACGCAGTATTTT. This encodes CASKKSGTSGGLTDTQYF.

The V and J genes are TRBV20-1 and TRBJ2-7, with D possibly TRBD1 on 6 matching bases. The CDR3 has 15 amino acids. V was shortened by 1 base and J by 4 bases, with 17 bases between the two germline ends. Germline-derived CDR1 and CDR2 are DFQATT and SNEGSKA (reference sequence). The CDR3 DNA reads as TGCAGTGCTAGAGTCGGGCAGGGGAGTGGTTACGAGCAGTACTTC. Its translation is CSARVGQGSGYEQYF.